These 27 T cell receptor beta chains share one sample of origin, sequenced in a study of molecular identifiers for immune sequencing clone quantification. TCRdb recomputed calls from the PCR reads with MiXCR, one row per CDR3 protein. The sample lists fewer than 350,000 distinct CDR3 sequences, roughly 23% occurring once. Specimen: naive CD8+ T cells from blood, with Jurkat cell RNA spiked in. Subset specified: FACS-sorted CD8+CD4-CCR7+CD45RA+ naive T cells. The receptors were gathered from a human donor in good health. Some libraries in this study had Jurkat cell RNA spiked in.

This clonotype was counted only a few times. The junction departs from germline at one end; a sequencing error may be responsible. The chain joins TRBV7-7 to TRBJ2-3; tentatively, D is TRBD2 (5 bases). The CDR3 covers 14 residues. The germline V gene encodes CDR1 SSHAT and CDR2 FNYEAQ (reference sequence). The CDR3 reads CASSTGIGADTQYF. The CDR3 bases are TGTGCTAGCAGCACCGGGATTGGGGCAGATACGCAGTATTTT.

A single count supports this clonotype. A read error may produce the germline difference seen at one junction end. The rearrangement joins TRBV19 to TRBJ1-5; D gene unclear. The CDR3 has 13 amino acids. Germline V lookup: CDR1 LNHDA, CDR2 SQIVND (reference sequence). CDR3 amino acids: CVSSDEDWQPQHF. CDR3 DNA sequence: TGTGTCAGTAGCGATGAGGATTGGCAGCCCCAGCATTTT.

Ten or more counts support this clonotype. The chain carries TRBV7-9 and TRBJ2-3; D is undetermined. Looked up from germline, CDR1 is SEHNR and CDR2 is FQNEAQ (reference sequence). The CDR3 sequence is 13 residues long. Trimming shortened V by 3 bases and J by 8 bases, and 12 bases separated the two germline ends. In nucleotides, the CDR3 is TGTGCCAGCAGCTTGGGAACAGAGTTTACGCAGTATTTT. It codes for CASSLGTEFTQYF.

A note on this clonotype: A clone one base away is much larger, so this may be a read error. This rearrangement joins TRBV29-1 to TRBJ2-7, with 9 bases fitting TRBD1. Germline values: CDR1 SQVTM, CDR2 ANQGSEA. The CDR3 loop spans 18 amino acids. The V gene end was trimmed by 6 bases and the J gene end by 0 bases; junction bases not matched to a gene: 18. CDR3 loop: CSVGEFPGQGEASYEQYF. The CDR3 DNA reads TGCAGCGTGGGCGAGTTCCCGGGACAGGGTGAGGCCTCCTACGAGCAGTACTTC.

The chain recombines TRBV20-1 with TRBJ1-2; D call uncertain. The CDR3 contains 15 residues. CDR1 and CDR2 (germline): DFQATT, SNEGSKA (reference sequence). V dropped 4 bases and J dropped 3 bases, with 18 bases sitting between them. As DNA, the CDR3 is TGCAGTGCTAAAGATCGGGGTGAGATGTACTATGGCTACACCTTC. Translated: CSAKDRGEMYYGYTF.

Only a few counts were recorded for this clonotype. The chain uses TRBV25-1 and TRBJ1-1; TRBD1 matches 9 bases. Trimming removed 7 bases from V and 5 bases from J; junction bases left unmatched: 8. Germline values: CDR1 MGHDK, CDR2 SYGVNS. The CDR3 loop spans 14 amino acids. Written as DNA, the CDR3 is TGTGCCAGCACTCCGGACAGGGGTTTTACTGAAGCTTTCTTT. Protein: CASTPDRGFTEAFF.

Only a few counts were recorded for this clonotype. The chain links TRBV21-1 to TRBJ1-4; the D call in the table, TRBD1, was not verified against the DNA. TRBV21-1 is classified as a pseudogene. CDR3 size: 17 residues. The CDR3 DNA follows: TGTGCCAGCAATCCGCGTAAGGGGCGGGCAACTAATGAAAAACTGTTTTTT. It is translated as CASNPRKGRATNEKLFF.

CDR3 amino acids: CASSFEAFF. The CDR3, as DNA: TGTGCCAGCAGTTTCGAGGCTTTCTTT. The V and J genes are TRBV12-3 or TRBV12-4 and TRBJ1-1, with no clear D. The CDR3 loop spans 9 amino acids. V lost 3 bases, J lost 11 bases, and 4 bases lay in between.

This clonotype showed up many times. V gene TRBV5-1 combines with J gene TRBJ2-7; TRBD1 might be the D (6 bases). The CDR3 covers 15 residues. The V and J ends lost 0 bases and 4 bases respectively, with 14 bases between them. Germline CDR1 and CDR2: SGHRS and YFSETQ. This chain's CDR3 is CASSLEGRGRYEQYF. CDR3 DNA: TGCGCCAGCAGCTTGGAGGGCAGGGGTCGGTACGAGCAGTACTTC.

There are a few counts of this clonotype. The rearrangement joins TRBV14 to TRBJ2-4; 8 bases map to TRBD1. The junction had 12 bases not matched to a gene; V was cut back by 5 bases and J by 0 bases. In germline, CDR1 is SGHDN, CDR2 FVKESK. The CDR3 length is 18 residues. CDR3 sequence reads: CASSSDRESRIAKNIQYF. The CDR3 nucleotides read TGTGCCAGCAGCTCGGACAGGGAGAGTAGGATAGCCAAAAACATTCAGTACTTC. Filled out from reference TRBV14 and TRBJ2-4, the complete variable domain reads EAGVTQFPSHSVIEKGQTVTLRCDPISGHDNLYWYRRVMGKEIKFLLHFVKESKQDESGMPNNRFLAERTGGTYSTLKVQPAELEDSGVYFCASSSDRESRIAKNIQYFGAGTRLSVL.

A note on this clonotype: One end of the junction does not line up with germline, which may come from a read error. J is TRBJ2-3 and V is TRBV6-2 or TRBV6-3; a weak D match, TRBD2 (5 bases). The CDR3 extends over 16 amino acids. Germline loops: CDR1 MNHEY, CDR2 SVGEGT. The CDR3 region is CASSYFVGSSTDTRYF. CDR3 bases: TGTGCCAGCAGTTACTTTGTGGGATCTAGCACAGATACGCGGTATTTT.

The chain is built from TRBV4-3 and TRBJ2-2, with D perhaps assigned TRBD1 or TRBD2 (5 bases each). Germline values: CDR1 LGHNA, CDR2 YSLEER. The V end lost 3 bases, the J end lost 5 bases, and 7 bases lay between the germline ends. The CDR3 consists of 13 residues. The CDR3 region has the DNA TGCGCCAGCAGCCAGGGACGGACCGGGGAGCTGTTTTTT. It encodes CASSQGRTGELFF.

The CDR3 reads CASSLQGTEYEQYF. The CDR3 DNA reads TGTGCCAGCAGCTTACAGGGAACTGAGTACGAGCAGTACTTC. The rearrangement links TRBV27 to TRBJ2-7, with a possible D match to TRBD1 (6 bases). Deletions cut 6 bases from V and 4 bases from J, with 16 bases between. Germline V lookup: CDR1 MNHEY, CDR2 SMNVEV (reference sequence). The CDR3 loop spans 14 amino acids.

This clonotype was seen just once. A much larger clone is a single base away; this may be a read error. The chain is built from TRBV6-5 and TRBJ2-2, with 10 bases that match TRBD2. CDR1 is MNHEY, CDR2 SVGAGI, per germline. This CDR3 is 17 amino acids long. Trimming cost V 0 bases and J 7 bases; bases outside gene matches: 8. CDR3 nucleotides: TGTGCCAGCAGTTACTCCCCTAGCGGGAGATGGGACGGGGAGCTGTTTTTT. Amino acids: CASSYSPSGRWDGELFF.

This chain links TRBV29-1 with TRBJ2-7; D possibly corresponds to TRBD1 (5 bases). The V and J ends lost 4 bases and 1 base respectively, with 8 bases between them. This CDR3 has 12 amino acids. Germline CDR1 SQVTM, CDR2 ANQGSEA. The CDR3 sequence: CSVGGSSYEQYF. The DNA of the CDR3 is TGCAGCGTTGGGGGCAGTTCCTACGAGCAGTACTTC.

This clonotype was detected only a few times. CDR3 bases: TGTGCCAGCAGCAAATCGTCCAGGGACGAGAGCACAGATACGCAGTATTTT. Translated: CASSKSSRDESTDTQYF. The V and J genes are TRBV21-1 and TRBJ2-3; TRBD2, as called in the table, went unchecked against the DNA. TRBV21-1 is deemed a pseudogene. There are 17 residues in the CDR3.

The chain is built from TRBV9 and TRBJ2-3, with D maybe TRBD1 (7 bases). Between the trimmed V and J ends, which lost 4 bases and 0 bases, there was a span of 15 bases. Germline assignment: CDR1 SGDLS and CDR2 YYNGEE. The CDR3 runs to 16 residues. CDR3 sequence reads: CASSNPRDSSTDTQYF. Written as DNA, the CDR3 is TGTGCCAGCAGCAACCCGCGGGACAGTAGCACAGATACGCAGTATTTT.

In its sample, this clonotype was seen a few times. This chain links TRBV7-2 with TRBJ1-3, with 9 bases that match TRBD1. The CDR3 is made up of 15 amino acids. The V gene end was trimmed by 4 bases and the J gene end by 0 bases; junction bases not matched to a gene: 1. From germline, CDR1 is SGHTA and CDR2 FQGNSA. CDR3 amino acids: CASSSDRGSGNTIYF. The CDR3 nucleotides are TGTGCCAGCAGCTCGGACAGGGGCTCTGGAAACACCATATATTTT. The full variable domain, its missing parts supplied by reference TRBV7-2 and TRBJ1-3, is GAGVSQSPSNKVTEKGKDVELRCDPISGHTALYWYRQSLGQGLEFLIYFQGNSAPDKSGLPSDRFSAERTGGSVSTLTIQRTQQEDSAVYLCASSSDRGSGNTIYFGEGSWLTVV.

On this clonotype: This may be a read error, as it is one base from a much larger clone. The chain carries TRBV7-3 and TRBJ2-3; D gene unclear. V shed 2 bases and J shed 4 bases, with 10 bases lying between them. The CDR3 sequence is 14 residues long. Germline CDR1 and CDR2: SGHTA and FQGTGA. CDR3 nucleotide sequence: TGTGCCAGCAGCTTAGTAGGGCACCCAGATACGCAGTATTTT. It yields the protein CASSLVGHPDTQYF. The full variable domain, completed using reference TRBV7-3 and TRBJ2-3, is GAGVSQTPSNKVTEKGKYVELRCDPISGHTALYWYRQSLGQGPEFLIYFQGTGAADDSGLPNDRFFAVRPEGSVSTLKIQRTERGDSAVYLCASSLVGHPDTQYFGPGTRLTVL.

A few counts support this clonotype. The rearrangement links TRBV10-3 to TRBJ1-1; perhaps TRBD1 as D (6 bases). The V and J ends lost 5 bases and 3 bases respectively, with 13 bases between them. There are 14 residues in the CDR3. Per the germline V gene, CDR1 is ENHRY and CDR2 is SYGVKD. CDR3 DNA: TGTGCCATCAGTACAGGGTCGGAATACACTGAAGCTTTCTTT. It is translated as CAISTGSEYTEAFF.

This clonotype was seen a handful of times. The CDR3 region has the DNA TGCAGTGCTAGAGAGACTTACCAAGAGACCCAGTACTTC. It codes for CSARETYQETQYF. This chain joins TRBV20-1 and TRBJ2-5; D unresolved. V lost 0 bases and J 0 bases, leaving 5 bases between the germline ends. This CDR3 contains 13 residues. Germline V gene data show CDR1 as DFQATT and CDR2 as SNEGSKA (reference sequence).

The rearrangement uses TRBV7-9 and TRBJ2-7; perhaps TRBD1 as D (6 bases). Germline values: CDR1 SEHNR, CDR2 FQNEAQ (reference sequence). The CDR3 spans 16 residues. Trimming pared 4 bases from V and 0 bases from J, leaving 16 bases between. The CDR3 here is CASSSATGKSSYEQYF. The CDR3, as DNA: TGTGCCAGCAGCTCCGCGACAGGAAAGAGCTCCTACGAGCAGTACTTC.

The CDR3, as DNA: TGTGCCAGCAGCTTGGGACAGTGGGAAAACATTCAGTACTTC. This translates into CASSLGQWENIQYF. This chain joins TRBV7-3 and TRBJ2-4, with TRBD1 identical over 7 bases. V lost 3 bases and J lost 5; bases outside the gene matches: 4. The CDR3 consists of 14 residues. Germline values: CDR1 SGHTA, CDR2 FQGTGA.

V usage is TRBV11-2 and J usage is TRBJ2-1; TRBD2 matches at 11 bases. The CDR3 is made up of 14 amino acids. V lost 8 bases and J lost 5; bases outside the gene matches: 5. Germline loops: CDR1 SGHAT, CDR2 FQNNGV. CDR3 sequence: CASSGTSGDNEQFF. In DNA, the CDR3 is TGTGCCAGCTCAGGGACTAGCGGAGACAATGAGCAGTTCTTC.

This clonotype has a handful of counts. The chain employs TRBV19 and TRBJ1-5; weak D call: TRBD1 (5 bases). This CDR3 is 14 amino acids long. Germline CDR1 LNHDA, CDR2 SQIVND (reference sequence). The V end was cut by 0 bases, the J end by 4 bases, with 7 bases between. The CDR3 here is CASSIDGGNQPQHF. The CDR3 DNA follows: TGTGCCAGTAGTATAGATGGGGGGAATCAGCCCCAGCATTTT.

This clonotype appeared many times. The chain is built from TRBV2 and TRBJ1-1; TRBD1 might be the D (5 bases). CDR1 and CDR2 from the germline V gene are SNHLY and FYNNEI. The CDR3 runs to 15 residues. V was cut by 6 bases and J by 2 bases, with 16 bases left in between. The CDR3 region has the DNA TGTGCCAGCAGACAATTACGGGGGAAAAACACTGAAGCTTTCTTT. This sequence encodes CASRQLRGKNTEAFF.

A few counts support this clonotype. CDR3 nucleotides: TGTGCCAGCAGCGCGCGTGACAGGGTGTACGAGCAGTACTTC. Translation gives CASSARDRVYEQYF. The chain has TRBV7-9 and TRBJ2-7; 7 bases map to TRBD1. The CDR3 is 14 residues long. V lost 5 bases, J lost 4 bases, and 8 bases stayed unmatched. From germline, CDR1 is SEHNR and CDR2 FQNEAQ (reference sequence).